Shown below are 9 T cell receptor beta chains from a single sample sequenced in a study of monozygotic twins with inflammatory bowel disease. TCRdb re-called the 5' RACE reads and gives one entry per CDR3 protein, without DNA. In all, the sample yields fewer than 550,000 distinct CDR3 sequences. The sample was blood. The source is a human donor with ulcerative colitis or Crohn's disease, or a healthy co-twin of an affected twin (not recorded which).

V gene TRBV27 combines with J gene TRBJ1-2; TCRdb reports TRBD1, a call that lacks DNA to check it against. Germline V CDR1 and CDR2: MNHEY, SMNVEV (reference sequence). This CDR3 comprises 15 residues. The CDR3 region is CASSFSWTGEYGYTF.

This chain uses TRBV4-2 with TRBJ2-5; TCRdb outputs TRBD2, but without DNA this stays unchecked. The CDR3 sequence is 18 residues long. Germline values: CDR1 LGHNA, CDR2 YNFKEQ. The CDR3 is CASSQPGLAGGTQETQYF.

V gene TRBV27 combines with J gene TRBJ2-7; the TCRdb D gene call, TRBD2, has no DNA to confirm it. Germline assignment: CDR1 MNHEY and CDR2 SMNVEV (reference sequence). The CDR3 consists of 16 residues. The CDR3 sequence: CASRLHLAGEKYEQYF.

The chain uses TRBV3-1 and TRBJ2-2; the TCRdb D gene call, TRBD2, has no DNA to confirm it. Germline values: CDR1 LGHDT, CDR2 YNNKEL (reference sequence). This CDR3 has 20 residues. CDR3 amino acids: CASSLGTSGSVMANTGELFF.

This chain connects TRBV6-1 to TRBJ2-1. Looked up from germline, CDR1 is MNHNS and CDR2 is SASEGT. The CDR3 extends over 15 amino acids. The CDR3 sequence: CASSEDWSSYNEQFF.

The chain joins TRBV28 to TRBJ2-7; the TCRdb call, TRBD1, lacks DNA for checking. The germline V gene encodes CDR1 MDHEN and CDR2 SYDVKM. The CDR3 has 17 amino acids. The CDR3 loop reads CASSLRGDGKVRYEQYF.

The chain is built from TRBV29-1 and TRBJ2-1. Germline V lookup: CDR1 SQVTM, CDR2 ANQGSEA. This CDR3 has 21 residues. CDR3 sequence reads: CSVEDFASYGGEGGSYNEQFF.

The V call is TRBV7-3, the J call TRBJ2-1; TCRdb proposes TRBD1, but this gene call is untestable without DNA. The germline CDR1 and CDR2 sequences are SGHTA and FQGTGA. CDR3 length: 16 residues. CDR3 loop: CASSLRGPGTSTEQFF.

J is TRBJ2-3 and V is TRBV7-9; the TRBD1 assignment by TCRdb is unverifiable without DNA. Per the germline V gene, CDR1 is SEHNR and CDR2 is FQNEAQ (reference sequence). CDR3 length equals 14 residues. CDR3 protein: CASSLVRTTSEQYF.